Below are 16 T cell receptor beta chains sequenced from a single sample in a study of beta chain features in type 1 diabetes. These receptors lack a known antigen. As every portion of the isolated RNA was reverse transcribed, the sequencing read expressed TCRB transcripts. The method was immunoSEQ multiplex PCR; TCRdb's version includes in-frame clones alone and lacks a portion of them. The sample records 300,000 to 350,000 clones, around an eighth being singletons. Regarding the study as a whole: Patients with Type 1 diabetes showed moderately but significantly shorter TCRB CDR3s in all four CD4+ subsets.

The sequencing sample was made of naive CD4+ T cells from blood. Receptors were obtained from a young woman with type 1 diabetes.

This clone occurred a few times. This chain links TRBV29-1 with TRBJ1-1, with TRBD1 matching over 7 bases. V lost 2 bases and J lost 4; bases outside the gene matches: 4. The CDR3 is 13 residues long. Germline V gene lookup returns CDR1 SQVTM and CDR2 ANQGSEA. The CDR3 loop reads CSVERGRGTEAFF. The CDR3 coding sequence is TGCAGCGTTGAAAGGGGGCGCGGCACTGAAGCTTTCTTT. Drawing the rest from reference TRBV29-1 and TRBJ1-1, the complete variable domain is SAVISQKPSRDICQRGTSLTIQCQVDSQVTMMFWYRQQPGQSLTLIATANQGSEATYESGFVIDKFPISRPNLTFSTLTVSNMSPEDSSIYLCSVERGRGTEAFFGQGTRLTVV.

This CDR3 reads CASSQQIFDEQFF. In DNA, the CDR3 is TGTGCCAGCAGCCAACAGATCTTCGATGAGCAGTTCTTC. The chain links TRBV14 to TRBJ2-1; D is undetermined. The length of the CDR3 is 13 residues. Trimming removed 2 bases from V and 8 bases from J, with 10 bases in between. Germline CDR1 and CDR2: SGHDN and FVKESK.

The chain has TRBV10-3 and TRBJ2-2; 9 nucleotides agree with TRBD1. The CDR3 runs to 15 residues. CDR1 and CDR2 (germline): ENHRY, SYGVKD. The junction had 6 bases not matched to a gene; V was cut back by 4 bases and J by 6 bases. CDR3 sequence reads: CAISAGQGRPGELFF. In nucleotides, the CDR3 is TGTGCCATCAGTGCCGGACAGGGGCGGCCCGGGGAGCTGTTTTTT.

In this sample, this clone turned up a few times. Other nucleotide sequences from this sample produce the same CDR3. The rearrangement uses TRBV30 and TRBJ1-5; 10 bases map to TRBD1. CDR1 is GTSNPN and CDR2 is SVGIG in the germline V gene (reference sequence). The CDR3 loop spans 12 amino acids. V dropped 7 bases and J dropped 5; count of bases not matched to a gene: 2. The CDR3 bases are TGTGCCTTGGACAGGGGGGATCAGCCCCAGCATTTT. This encodes CALDRGDQPQHF.

This chain connects TRBV19 to TRBJ2-7, with 7 bases that match TRBD1. CDR1 LNHDA and CDR2 SQIVND come from the germline V gene (reference sequence). V shed 2 bases and J 2 bases; nucleotides not matched to a gene: 6. The CDR3 totals 15 residues. The CDR3 DNA is TGTGCCAGTAGTATACGGGCAGGGGGTACCTACGAGCAGTACGTC. It specifies CASSIRAGGTYEQYV.

The table lists this clone with a few counts. The chain is built from TRBV2 and TRBJ2-2; 8 nucleotides align to TRBD1. The V segment lost 10 bases and the J segment 2 bases; nucleotides outside the gene matches: 9. Germline CDR1 and CDR2: SNHLY and FYNNEI. The CDR3 loop spans 15 amino acids. In DNA form, the CDR3 reads TGTGCCATCCTCGACAGGGGCCCTAACACCGGGGAGCTGTTTTTT. It is translated as CAILDRGPNTGELFF. Drawing the rest from reference TRBV2 and TRBJ2-2, the complete variable domain is EPEVTQTPSHQVTQMGQEVILRCVPISNHLYFYWYRQILGQKVEFLVSFYNNEISEKSEIFDDQFSVERPDGSNFTLKIRSTKLEDSAMYFCAILDRGPNTGELFFGEGSRLTVL.

This chain joins TRBV7-3 and TRBJ2-5; D possibly corresponds to TRBD1 (5 bases). V lost 2 bases and J lost 4, with 8 bases in between. Germline values: CDR1 SGHTA, CDR2 FQGTGA. The CDR3 has 13 amino acids. The DNA of the CDR3 is TGTGCCAGCAGCTTAGCAGGGTTAGAGACCCAGTACTTC. Encoded protein: CASSLAGLETQYF.

About this clone itself: Other DNA sequences in this specimen translate into the identical CDR3. V gene TRBV7-2 combines with J gene TRBJ2-1; 12 bases are shared with TRBD1. V gave up 4 bases and J gave up 8 bases; unmatched junction bases: 3. From germline, CDR1 is SGHTA and CDR2 FQGNSA. The CDR3 spans 14 residues. The chain's CDR3 is CASSWDRGRDEQFF. CDR3 nucleotide sequence: TGTGCCAGCAGCTGGGACAGGGGGCGGGATGAGCAGTTCTTC.

This clone was counted only a few times. The chain combines TRBV5-1 with TRBJ2-7; 9 bases agree with TRBD2. Germline assignment: CDR1 SGHRS and CDR2 YFSETQ. The trim removed 4 bases at V and 3 bases at J, leaving 5 bases unmatched. The CDR3 is 14 residues long. The CDR3 DNA sequence: TGCGCCAGCAGCGTAGCGGGAGTGGGCTACGAGCAGTACTTC. It codes for CASSVAGVGYEQYF.

CDR3 nucleotides: TGTGCCTGGAGGCAAAAGGGACTAGCGAACACCGGGGAGCTGTTTTTT. Translation gives CAWRQKGLANTGELFF. This rearrangement joins TRBV30 to TRBJ2-2; 8 bases are shared with TRBD2. The CDR3 totals 16 residues. CDR1 and CDR2 (germline): GTSNPN, SVGIG (reference sequence). Unmatched junction bases numbered 6, after V lost 3 bases and J lost 0 bases.

The chain has TRBV2 and TRBJ1-2; 8 bases map to TRBD1. V lost 6 bases to trimming and J lost 4 bases; unmatched junction nucleotides: 4. CDR1 is SNHLY, CDR2 FYNNEI, per germline. The CDR3 runs to 13 residues. The CDR3 region is CASRGDRTYGYTF. The CDR3 DNA follows: TGTGCCAGCAGGGGGGACAGGACCTATGGCTACACCTTC.

This clone showed up many times. The chain uses TRBV29-1 and TRBJ2-5; 8 bases are a match to TRBD1. Looked up from germline, CDR1 is SQVTM and CDR2 is ANQGSEA. The CDR3 runs to 13 residues. V shed 4 bases and J 7 bases; nucleotides not matched to a gene: 8. The CDR3 DNA reads as TGCAGCGTTGCCGGACAGGGAGAAGGGACCCAGTACTTC. Residues: CSVAGQGEGTQYF. Combining the CDR3 with reference TRBV29-1 and TRBJ2-5 gives the whole variable domain SAVISQKPSRDICQRGTSLTIQCQVDSQVTMMFWYRQQPGQSLTLIATANQGSEATYESGFVIDKFPISRPNLTFSTLTVSNMSPEDSSIYLCSVAGQGEGTQYFGPGTRLLVL.

This clone occurred a few times. The J gene is TRBJ2-3, the V gene TRBV19, with a possible D match to TRBD2 (6 bases). Trimming left V 4 bases short and J 2 bases short, with 13 bases between. The CDR3 loop spans 15 amino acids. Germline V CDR1 and CDR2: LNHDA, SQIVND (reference sequence). The DNA of the CDR3 is TGTGCCAGTAGTAACGCCGGGAGCATCACAGATACGCAGTATTTT. Residues: CASSNAGSITDTQYF.

The CDR3 sequence is CSAAFLTARGYTF. The DNA for the CDR3 is TGCAGCGCCGCCTTTTTGACAGCGCGGGGCTACACCTTC. This chain connects TRBV29-1 to TRBJ1-2, with D possibly being TRBD1 (5 bases). The V end lost 7 bases, the J end lost 8 bases, and 20 bases lay between the germline ends. CDR3 length: 13 amino acids. Looked up from germline, CDR1 is SQVTM and CDR2 is ANQGSEA.

This clone was found a few times. The chain employs TRBV11-2 and TRBJ2-3, with a possible D match to TRBD2 (6 bases). There are 16 residues in the CDR3. Germline V gives CDR1 SGHAT, CDR2 FQNNGV. Between the trimmed V and J ends, which lost 6 bases and 1 base, there was a span of 17 bases. The CDR3 bases are TGTGCCAGCAGTCCCTCGCCCGGGAGAGGCACAGATACGCAGTATTTT. Its translation: CASSPSPGRGTDTQYF.

This clone has only a few counts. This chain uses TRBV27 with TRBJ2-3, with a tentative D call TRBD2 (5 bases). The CDR3 is 18 amino acids. V lost 2 bases and J lost 2, with 20 bases in between. CDR1 is MNHEY, CDR2 SMNVEV, per germline (reference sequence). This chain's CDR3 is CASSLSGSRSTPTDTQYF. In DNA, the CDR3 is TGTGCCAGCAGTTTAAGCGGCAGCCGATCAACGCCCACAGATACGCAGTATTTT.